The text below deals with one TCR beta chain. This CDR3 region has 13 residues. The V and J ends lost 6 bases and 4 bases respectively, with 13 bases between them. From germline, CDR1 is MNHEY and CDR2 SMNVEV (reference sequence). The data were obtained in a study of cytomegalovirus exposure and HLA in healthy donors. 13 Jbeta primers and 60 Vbeta primers were used for the PCR. Some clones are missing from TCRdb's copy, which holds only in-frame ones; the method was immunoSEQ multiplex PCR. Of over 150,000 clones detected, around 80% appear once; the ten largest clones hold 1.4% to 1.5%. The TCR comes from a woman in her thirties in good health and CMV-seropositive. V gene TRBV27 combines with J gene TRBJ2-7, with a possible D match to TRBD2 (6 bases). Input material: PBMCs. Written as DNA, the CDR3 is TGTGCCAGCAGCATATCAGGAGGGTACGAGCAGTACTTC. Encoded protein: CASSISGGYEQYF.